Shown below are 31 T cell receptor beta chains from a single sample sequenced in a study of blood T cell repertoires in COVID-19. The method was immunoSEQ multiplex PCR; TCRdb's version includes in-frame clones alone and lacks a portion of them. The sample shows a few hundred thousand clones, approximately 81% of them seen only once. Sequenced input: peripheral blood. The receptors stem from a woman of 80 years or more with active or convalescent COVID-19.

The chain is built from TRBV6-2 or TRBV6-3 and TRBJ1-2, with no clear D. Germline CDR1 MNHEY, CDR2 SVGEGT. Trimming cost V 6 bases and J 5 bases, with 10 bases left between them. This CDR3 contains 12 residues. CDR3: CASSTTLYGYTF. DNA for the CDR3: TGTGCCAGCAGCACTACACTGTATGGCTACACCTTC.

This chain uses TRBV5-5 with TRBJ2-2, with D perhaps matching TRBD2 (5 bases). The CDR3 has 14 amino acids. Germline V lookup: CDR1 SGHKS, CDR2 YYEKEE (reference sequence). With 2 bases removed from V and 6 bases from J, the gap between germline ends came to 11 bases. As DNA, the CDR3 is TGTGCCAGCAGCTTACGTCTAGCCCCCGGGGAGCTGTTTTTT. It translates to CASSLRLAPGELFF.

The chain links TRBV23-1 to TRBJ2-5, with 7 bases lining up with TRBD1. TRBV23-1 is classed as an ORF, of uncertain function. The CDR3 is 15 amino acids. After removal of 2 bases from V and 5 bases from J, the junction contained 8 bases not matched to a gene. This CDR3 is CASSQLDTGEETQYF. Written as DNA, the CDR3 is TGCGCCAGCAGTCAACTGGATACAGGGGAGGAGACCCAGTACTTC.

This rearrangement joins TRBV29-1 to TRBJ2-1, with D unresolved. The CDR3 length is 14 residues. With 4 bases removed from V and 6 bases from J, the gap between germline ends came to 16 bases. CDR1 and CDR2 (germline): SQVTM, ANQGSEA. The CDR3 DNA is TGCAGCGTTGTAACATTTATTTCCCCCAATGAGCAGTTCTTC. Protein: CSVVTFISPNEQFF.

This clone was picked up one time. The chain has TRBV27 and TRBJ2-2, with 8 bases matching TRBD1. The length of the CDR3 is 16 residues. Germline trimming cut 10 bases from V and 2 bases from J; bases unmatched to any gene: 12. CDR1 and CDR2 (germline): MNHEY, SMNVEV (reference sequence). CDR3 nucleotide sequence: TGTGCCACCACAAGACAGGGGTGGAGTAACACCGGGGAGCTGTTTTTT. It yields the protein CATTRQGWSNTGELFF.

The chain uses TRBV6-2 or TRBV6-3 and TRBJ2-2; D is unresolved. The V end lost 6 bases, the J end lost 6 bases, and 11 bases lay between the germline ends. The CDR3 runs to 13 residues. The V gene's germline CDR1 is MNHEY and CDR2 SVGEGT. The CDR3 sequence is CASSLGWAGELFF. The CDR3 coding sequence is TGTGCCAGCAGCCTCGGGTGGGCCGGGGAGCTGTTTTTT.

The V call is TRBV12-5, the J call TRBJ2-7, with 9 bases fitting TRBD2. From germline, CDR1 is LGHNT and CDR2 FRNRAP. This CDR3 comprises 14 residues. J gave up 1 base and V 3 bases, and 1 base lay outside the gene matches. The CDR3 region is CASGFSGSSYEQYF. The CDR3 DNA follows: TGTGCTAGTGGTTTTAGCGGGAGTTCCTACGAGCAGTACTTC.

The gene calls are TRBV28 and TRBJ1-5, with TRBD1 as a possible D gene (6 bases). The CDR3 has 16 amino acids. Trimming removed 3 bases at V and 3 bases at J, with 15 bases between. The germline V gene has CDR1 MDHEN and CDR2 SYDVKM. The CDR3 protein is CASSLARGASNQPQHF. DNA for the CDR3: TGTGCCAGCAGTTTGGCCAGGGGCGCGTCCAATCAGCCCCAGCATTTT.

V gene TRBV5-1 combines with J gene TRBJ2-7; TRBD1 matches 7 bases. The J segment lost 0 bases and the V segment lost 5 bases, leaving 14 bases of the junction unmatched. CDR1 and CDR2 (germline): SGHRS, YFSETQ. This CDR3 is built from 17 residues. CDR3: CASSSGTAGQSSYEQYF. The CDR3, as DNA: TGCGCCAGCAGTTCCGGGACAGCCGGGCAGAGCTCCTACGAGCAGTACTTC.

The gene calls are TRBV7-2 and TRBJ2-7; 10 nucleotides agree with TRBD1. CDR3 length: 14 amino acids. V shed 5 bases, J shed 4 bases, and the junction held 5 bases outside the gene matches. The germline gives CDR1 SGHTA, CDR2 FQGNSA. CDR3 nucleotide sequence: TGTGCCAGCAGCCAGGACAGGGGGACGTACGAGCAGTACTTC. This codes for CASSQDRGTYEQYF.

The chain is built from TRBV7-2 and TRBJ2-1; D may be TRBD2 (5 bases). The CDR3 totals 13 residues. The germline V gene encodes CDR1 SGHTA and CDR2 FQGNSA. The V end was cut by 0 bases, the J end by 7 bases, with 7 bases between. The CDR3 protein is CASSLAEVNEQFF. CDR3 sequence (DNA): TGTGCCAGCAGCTTAGCGGAGGTAAATGAGCAGTTCTTC.

V gene TRBV7-3 combines with J gene TRBJ2-3, with D possibly being TRBD2 (7 bases). From germline, CDR1 is SGHTA and CDR2 FQGTGA. Trimming shortened V by 5 bases and J by 5 bases, and 20 bases separated the two germline ends. This CDR3 comprises 16 residues. As DNA, the CDR3 is TGTGCCAGCAGCCAAGGCGGGGGCGTGTATAAAGATACGCAGTATTTT. Protein sequence: CASSQGGGVYKDTQYF.

The rearrangement uses TRBV7-3 and TRBJ2-2; 10 bases are shared with TRBD2. The V and J ends lost 5 bases and 0 bases, in that order; junction bases with no gene match: 6. Germline V gene sequence: CDR1 SGHTA, CDR2 FQGTGA. The CDR3 is 17 amino acids. CDR3 protein: CASSTPTSGSNTGELFF. In DNA, the CDR3 is TGTGCCAGCAGCACCCCGACTAGCGGGTCGAACACCGGGGAGCTGTTTTTT.

The chain uses TRBV6-6 and TRBJ2-3; possible D gene TRBD1, 5 bases. The germline V and J ends were trimmed by 6 bases and 2 bases, with 6 bases remaining between them. This CDR3 region has 12 residues. Per the germline V gene, CDR1 is MNHNY and CDR2 is SVGAGI (reference sequence). The CDR3 loop reads CASRQDTDTQYF. CDR3 coding DNA: TGTGCCAGCAGACAGGACACAGATACGCAGTATTTT.

In DNA, the CDR3 is TGTGCCAGCAGCTTAGGATCGGGCGGGAGGGGCGAGCAGTACTTC. This encodes CASSLGSGGRGEQYF. The J gene is TRBJ2-7, the V gene TRBV7-2, with TRBD2 matching over 9 bases. CDR1 and CDR2 from the germline V gene are SGHTA and FQGNSA. This CDR3 has 15 amino acids. The J segment lost 6 bases and the V segment lost 1 base, leaving 7 bases of the junction unmatched.

This chain links TRBV7-3 with TRBJ1-6, with a possible D match to TRBD1 (5 bases). Germline-derived CDR1 and CDR2 are SGHTA and FQGTGA. The CDR3 length is 13 residues. Trimming removed 5 bases from V and 7 bases from J, with 9 bases in between. CDR3 residues: CASSQGWNSPLHF. CDR3 nucleotides: TGTGCCAGCAGCCAGGGATGGAATTCACCCCTCCACTTT. Together with reference TRBV7-3 and TRBJ1-6, the CDR3 gives the full variable domain: GAGVSQTPSNKVTEKGKYVELRCDPISGHTALYWYRQSLGQGPEFLIYFQGTGAADDSGLPNDRFFAVRPEGSVSTLKIQRTERGDSAVYLCASSQGWNSPLHFGNGTRLTVT.

The V call is TRBV30, the J call TRBJ2-7, with TRBD1 matching 9 bases. The CDR3 totals 12 residues. V dropped 3 bases and J dropped 4; count of bases not matched to a gene: 1. Per germline, CDR1 GTSNPN and CDR2 SVGIG (reference sequence). The CDR3 nucleotides read TGTGCCTGGAGCGGACAGGGGTACGAGCAGTACTTC. It codes for CAWSGQGYEQYF.

V usage is TRBV10-3 and J usage is TRBJ2-3, with 8 nucleotides matching TRBD2. V shed 10 bases and J 2 bases; nucleotides not matched to a gene: 11. Germline assignment: CDR1 ENHRY and CDR2 SYGVKD. The CDR3 extends over 15 amino acids. CDR3: CATKAAGGYTDTQYF. For the CDR3, the DNA is TGTGCCACCAAGGCGGCGGGGGGCTACACAGATACGCAGTATTTT.

This chain connects TRBV5-1 to TRBJ1-1, with D uncertain. V was clipped by 0 bases and J by 0 bases, with 9 bases between them. The germline V gene has CDR1 SGHRS and CDR2 YFSETQ. The CDR3 is 15 residues long. The CDR3 is CASSLDPGVNTEAFF. The CDR3 region has the DNA TGCGCCAGCAGCTTGGACCCAGGTGTGAACACTGAAGCTTTCTTT.

This clone turned up a few times. The J gene is TRBJ2-7, the V gene TRBV30, with D possibly TRBD2 on 6 matching bases. This CDR3 is 13 amino acids long. The V end lost 3 bases, the J end lost 0 bases, and 9 bases lay between the germline ends. Germline CDR1 reads GTSNPN; CDR2 reads SVGIG (reference sequence). CDR3 in DNA: TGTGCCTGGAGGACGACTAGCTCCTACGAGCAGTACTTC. Protein product: CAWRTTSSYEQYF.

V usage is TRBV18 and J usage is TRBJ2-3, with D perhaps matching TRBD2 (7 bases). CDR3 length: 14 amino acids. The V gene's germline CDR1 is KGHSH and CDR2 LQKENI. Trimming removed 8 bases from V and 5 bases from J, with 17 bases in between. Written as DNA, the CDR3 is TGTGCCAGCAAGGGGGGGGCGCAAGGAGATACGCAGTATTTT. It specifies CASKGGAQGDTQYF.

The chain combines TRBV11-2 with TRBJ1-1; D is ambiguous. From germline, CDR1 is SGHAT and CDR2 FQNNGV. The CDR3 runs 11 residues. V was pared by 2 bases and J by 6 bases, with 4 bases between. CDR3 sequence: CASSLRSEAFF. The CDR3 nucleotides are TGTGCCAGCAGCTTACGTTCTGAAGCTTTCTTT.

CDR3 in DNA: TGTGCCAGCTCACCATCTCGCCAGTCCTACGAGCAGTACTTC. Its translation: CASSPSRQSYEQYF. V usage is TRBV18 and J usage is TRBJ2-7; D not certain. The CDR3 contains 14 residues. V was cut by 2 bases and J by 1 base, with 9 bases left in between. The germline V gene has CDR1 KGHSH and CDR2 LQKENI.

This chain uses TRBV19 with TRBJ2-7; 8 positions agree with TRBD1. Per germline, CDR1 LNHDA and CDR2 SQIVND (reference sequence). V shed 5 bases and J 5 bases; nucleotides not matched to a gene: 5. The CDR3 length is 13 residues. The CDR3, as DNA: TGTGCCAGTAGTGCAAGGACAGGGAACGAGCAGTACTTC. It codes for CASSARTGNEQYF.

The chain is built from TRBV7-2 and TRBJ2-5; D not certain. Between the trimmed V and J ends, which lost 5 bases and 1 base, there was a span of 11 bases. The CDR3 covers 14 residues. CDR1 SGHTA and CDR2 FQGNSA come from the germline V gene. In DNA form, the CDR3 reads TGTGCCAGCAGCCCAATACTACGCCAAGAGACCCAGTACTTC. Translating it yields CASSPILRQETQYF.

The J gene is TRBJ2-3, the V gene TRBV7-6; tentatively, D is TRBD1 (6 bases). CDR3 length equals 18 residues. Trimming removed 0 bases at V and 0 bases at J, with 16 bases between. Germline lookup yields CDR1 SGHVS and CDR2 FNYEAQ. The CDR3 nucleotides are TGTGCCAGCAGCTTAGCGAGGGACAACAGGGTTAGCACAGATACGCAGTATTTT. It translates to CASSLARDNRVSTDTQYF.

This chain uses TRBV7-2 with TRBJ1-5; a possible D gene is TRBD1 (5 bases). In germline, CDR1 is SGHTA, CDR2 FQGNSA. This CDR3 is 15 amino acids long. V lost 5 bases and J lost 2, with 13 bases in between. CDR3 amino acids: CASSAGGTRNQPQHF. The CDR3 coding sequence is TGTGCCAGCAGCGCGGGGGGAACCCGCAATCAGCCCCAGCATTTT.

The rearrangement uses TRBV19 and TRBJ1-2, with 8 bases fitting TRBD1. In germline, CDR1 is LNHDA, CDR2 SQIVND (reference sequence). With V trimmed by 4 bases and J by 7 bases, 5 bases remained unmatched. CDR3 length: 13 residues. The CDR3 DNA reads as TGTGCCAGTAGTACAGGGGGCCGGGCTGGCTACACCTTC. As protein: CASSTGGRAGYTF.

This chain connects TRBV29-1 to TRBJ1-1; the D gene is possibly TRBD1 (6 bases). Germline V gene lookup returns CDR1 SQVTM and CDR2 ANQGSEA. V was cut by 8 bases and J by 5 bases, with 21 bases left in between. This CDR3 has 14 residues. CDR3 protein: CSYAGTLRQTEAFF. DNA for the CDR3: TGCAGCTATGCTGGGACACTGAGGCAAACTGAAGCTTTCTTT.

The chain couples TRBV3-1 (or the pseudogene TRBV3-2) to TRBJ2-7, with 9 nucleotides matching TRBD1. V shed 9 bases, J shed 3 bases, and the junction held 6 bases outside the gene matches. The V gene's germline CDR1 is LGHDT and CDR2 YNNKEL (reference sequence). There are 13 residues in the CDR3. The CDR3 DNA reads TGTGCCAGTACCGGGACAGGGTTCTACGAGCAGTACTTC. Translated, it gives CASTGTGFYEQYF.

The chain carries TRBV18 and TRBJ1-1, with D possibly TRBD1 on 6 matching bases. CDR3 length equals 14 residues. The V end lost 2 bases, the J end lost 4 bases, and 11 bases lay between the germline ends. In germline, CDR1 is KGHSH, CDR2 LQKENI. CDR3 nucleotide sequence: TGTGCCAGCTCACCAACAAGGGGGACCACTGAAGCTTTCTTT. Its translation is CASSPTRGTTEAFF.